This T cell receptor beta chain was sequenced in a study of blood T cell repertoires in COVID-19. Sequencing was performed with immunoSEQ multiplex PCR; in TCRdb, only in-frame clones are kept and a portion is missing. The repertoire holds about 200,000 clones, with 70% to 85% as singletons. This clone has a handful of counts. The germline CDR1 and CDR2 sequences are KGHSH and LQKENI. The CDR3 loop spans 13 amino acids. The ends were cut back, 5 bases at V and 4 bases at J, with 11 bases in the middle. Material for sequencing was peripheral blood. The receptor comes from a human donor with acute or convalescent COVID-19. The donor label of this sample is uncertain. The chain links TRBV18 to TRBJ2-5, with D tentatively TRBD1 (6 bases). Written as DNA, the CDR3 is TGTGCCAGCTCATCGATAGGGGGAGAGACCCAGTACTTC. Amino acid sequence: CASSSIGGETQYF.